Listed here is a single TCR beta chain. The sample is drawn from a study of OX40 agonist ivuxolimab in advanced cancers. Germline assignment: CDR1 SGDLS and CDR2 YYNGEE. The V end was cut by 3 bases, the J end by 6 bases, with 17 bases between. This CDR3 comprises 15 residues. Libraries were prepared by immunoSEQ multiplex PCR; TCRdb keeps only in-frame clonotypes and omits some of them. The sample has 4,500 to 6,000 clones, around 70% seen once. This TCR came from an adult with an advanced solid tumor such as melanoma, head and neck, liver or kidney cancer. Specimen: CD4+ or CD8+ T cells sorted from blood, collected in a trial of the OX40 agonist ivuxolimab. The J gene is TRBJ2-3, the V gene TRBV9; the D is unclear. The CDR3 loop reads CASSAPTNLGDTQYF. DNA of the CDR3: TGTGCCAGCAGCGCGCCAACAAACCTAGGGGATACGCAGTATTTT.